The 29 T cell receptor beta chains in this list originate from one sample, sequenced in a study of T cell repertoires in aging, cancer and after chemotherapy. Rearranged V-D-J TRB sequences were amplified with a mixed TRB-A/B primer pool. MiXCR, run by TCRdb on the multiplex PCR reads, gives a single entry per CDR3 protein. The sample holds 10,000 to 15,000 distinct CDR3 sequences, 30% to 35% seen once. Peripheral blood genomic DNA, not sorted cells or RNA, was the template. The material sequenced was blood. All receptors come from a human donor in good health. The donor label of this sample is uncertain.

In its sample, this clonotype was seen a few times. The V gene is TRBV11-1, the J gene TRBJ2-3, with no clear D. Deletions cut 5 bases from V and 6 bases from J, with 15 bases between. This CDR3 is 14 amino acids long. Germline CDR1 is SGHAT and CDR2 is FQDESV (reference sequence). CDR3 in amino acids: CASSIGPYTDTQYF. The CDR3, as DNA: TGTGCCAGCAGCATTGGACCCTATACGGATACGCAGTATTTT.

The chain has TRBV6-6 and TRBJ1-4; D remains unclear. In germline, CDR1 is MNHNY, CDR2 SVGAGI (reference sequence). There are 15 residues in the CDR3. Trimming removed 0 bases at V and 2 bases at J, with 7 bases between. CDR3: CASSYSGGTNEKLFF. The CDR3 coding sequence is TGTGCCAGCAGTTACTCGGGTGGGACTAATGAAAAACTGTTTTTT.

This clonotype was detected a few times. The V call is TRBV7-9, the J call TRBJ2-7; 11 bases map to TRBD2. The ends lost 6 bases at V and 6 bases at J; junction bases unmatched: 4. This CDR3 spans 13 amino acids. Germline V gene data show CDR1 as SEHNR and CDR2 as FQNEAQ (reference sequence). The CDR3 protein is CASSMTSGAEQYF. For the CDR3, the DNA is TGTGCCAGCAGTATGACTAGCGGGGCCGAGCAGTACTTC.

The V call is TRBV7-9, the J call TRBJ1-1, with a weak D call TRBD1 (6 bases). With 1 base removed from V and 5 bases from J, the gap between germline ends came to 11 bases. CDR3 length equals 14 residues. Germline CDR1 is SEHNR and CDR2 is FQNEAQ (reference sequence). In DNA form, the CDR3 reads TGTGCCAGCAGCTTAGGCAGGGGACGGACTGAAGCTTTCTTT. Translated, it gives CASSLGRGRTEAFF. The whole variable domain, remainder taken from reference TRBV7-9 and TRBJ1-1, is DTGVSQNPRHKITKRGQNVTFRCDPISEHNRLYWYRQTLGQGPEFLTYFQNEAQLEKSRLLSDRFSAERPKGSFSTLEIQRTEQGDSAMYLCASSLGRGRTEAFFGQGTRLTVV.

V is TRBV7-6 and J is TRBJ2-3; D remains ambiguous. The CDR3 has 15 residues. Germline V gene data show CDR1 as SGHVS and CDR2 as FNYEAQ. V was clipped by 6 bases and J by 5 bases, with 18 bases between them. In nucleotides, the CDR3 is TGTGCCAGCAGATTGGTCCCGACCCAGGAAGATACGCAGTATTTT. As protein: CASRLVPTQEDTQYF.

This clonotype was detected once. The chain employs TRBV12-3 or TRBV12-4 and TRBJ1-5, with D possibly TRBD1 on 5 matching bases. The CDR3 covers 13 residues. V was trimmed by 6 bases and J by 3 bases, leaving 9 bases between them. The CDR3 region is CASRGGVNQPQHF. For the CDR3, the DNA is TGTGCCAGCAGGGGGGGAGTCAATCAGCCCCAGCATTTT.

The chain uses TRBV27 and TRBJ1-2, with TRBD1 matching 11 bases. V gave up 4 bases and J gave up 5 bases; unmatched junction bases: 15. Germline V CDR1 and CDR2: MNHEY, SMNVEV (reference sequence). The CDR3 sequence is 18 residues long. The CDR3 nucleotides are TGTGCCAGCAGTTATAGGGTCCGAGGACAGGGGGCGTTGTATGGCTACACCTTC. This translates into CASSYRVRGQGALYGYTF.

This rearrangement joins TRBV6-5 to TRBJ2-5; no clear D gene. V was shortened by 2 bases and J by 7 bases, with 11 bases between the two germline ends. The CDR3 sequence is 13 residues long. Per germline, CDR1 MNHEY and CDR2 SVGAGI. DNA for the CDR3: TGTGCCAGCAGTTACGGGCTAGTCGGGACCCAGTACTTC. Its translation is CASSYGLVGTQYF.

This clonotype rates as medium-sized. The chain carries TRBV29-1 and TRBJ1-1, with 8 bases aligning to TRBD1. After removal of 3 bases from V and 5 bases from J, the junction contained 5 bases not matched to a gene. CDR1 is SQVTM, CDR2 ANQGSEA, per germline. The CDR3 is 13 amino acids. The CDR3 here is CSVDVTGATEAFF. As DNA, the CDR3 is TGCAGCGTTGACGTGACAGGGGCTACTGAAGCTTTCTTT.

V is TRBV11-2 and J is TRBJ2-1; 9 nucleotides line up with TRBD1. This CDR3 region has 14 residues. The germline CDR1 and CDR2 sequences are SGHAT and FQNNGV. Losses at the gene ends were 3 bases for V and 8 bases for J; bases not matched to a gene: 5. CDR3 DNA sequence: TGTGCCAGCAGCTTCGGGACAGGGACGCATGAGCAGTTCTTC. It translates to CASSFGTGTHEQFF.

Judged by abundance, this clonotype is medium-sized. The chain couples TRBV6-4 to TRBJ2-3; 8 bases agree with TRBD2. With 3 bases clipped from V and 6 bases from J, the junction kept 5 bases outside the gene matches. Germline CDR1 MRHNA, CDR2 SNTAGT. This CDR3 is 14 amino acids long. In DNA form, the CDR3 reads TGTGCCAGCAGTGAGGCGGGGGGATTGGATACGCAGTATTTT. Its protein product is CASSEAGGLDTQYF.

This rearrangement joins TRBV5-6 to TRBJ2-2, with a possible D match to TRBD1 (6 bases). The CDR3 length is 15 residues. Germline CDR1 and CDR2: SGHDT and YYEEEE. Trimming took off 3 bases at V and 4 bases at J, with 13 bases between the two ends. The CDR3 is CASSYDRQVTGELFF. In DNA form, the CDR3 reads TGTGCCAGCAGCTACGATCGACAGGTCACCGGGGAGCTGTTTTTT.

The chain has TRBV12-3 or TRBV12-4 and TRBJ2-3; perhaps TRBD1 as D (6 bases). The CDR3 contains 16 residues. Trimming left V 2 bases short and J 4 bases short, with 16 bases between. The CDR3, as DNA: TGTGCCAGCAGTTTACATCGGTTAGGGGGAGCAGATACGCAGTATTTT. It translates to CASSLHRLGGADTQYF.

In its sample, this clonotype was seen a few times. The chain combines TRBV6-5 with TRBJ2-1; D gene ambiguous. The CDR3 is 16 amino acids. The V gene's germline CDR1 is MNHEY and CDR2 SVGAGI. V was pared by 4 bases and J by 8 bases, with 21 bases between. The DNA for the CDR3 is TGTGCCAGCAGTTTAACGGCCTCGGCGACCGGGTATGAGCAGTTCTTC. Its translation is CASSLTASATGYEQFF.

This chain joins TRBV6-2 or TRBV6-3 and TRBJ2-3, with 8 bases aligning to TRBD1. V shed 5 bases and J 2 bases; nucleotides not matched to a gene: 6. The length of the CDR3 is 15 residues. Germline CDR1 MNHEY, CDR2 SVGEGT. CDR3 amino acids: CASSTQTGATDTQYF. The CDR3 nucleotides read TGTGCCAGCAGTACCCAGACAGGGGCCACAGATACGCAGTATTTT.

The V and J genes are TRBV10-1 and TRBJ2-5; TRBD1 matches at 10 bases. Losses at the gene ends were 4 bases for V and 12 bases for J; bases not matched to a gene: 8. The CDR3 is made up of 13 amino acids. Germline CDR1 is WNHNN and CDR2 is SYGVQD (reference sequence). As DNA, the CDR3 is TGCGCCAGCAGTGCAGGACAGGGGGGGAAGAAGTACTTC. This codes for CASSAGQGGKKYF.

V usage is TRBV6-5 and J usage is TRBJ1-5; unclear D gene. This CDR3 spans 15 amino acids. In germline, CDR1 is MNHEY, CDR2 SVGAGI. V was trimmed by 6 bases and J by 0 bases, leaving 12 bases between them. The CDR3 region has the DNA TGTGCCAGCAGCCGGAATGGGCTTAGCAATCAGCCCCAGCATTTT. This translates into CASSRNGLSNQPQHF.

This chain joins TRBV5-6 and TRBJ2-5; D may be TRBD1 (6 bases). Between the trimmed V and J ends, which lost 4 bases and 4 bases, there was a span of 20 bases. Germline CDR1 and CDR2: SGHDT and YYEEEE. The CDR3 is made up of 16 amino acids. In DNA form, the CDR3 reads TGTGCCAGCAGCACACGACAGGTCATCATATCAGAGACCCAGTACTTC. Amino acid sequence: CASSTRQVIISETQYF.

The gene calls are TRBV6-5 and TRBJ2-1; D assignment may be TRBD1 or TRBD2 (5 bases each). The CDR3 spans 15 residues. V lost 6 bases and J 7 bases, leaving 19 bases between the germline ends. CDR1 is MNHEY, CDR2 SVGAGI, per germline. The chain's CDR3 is CASSNPGPGTNEQFF. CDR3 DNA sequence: TGTGCCAGCAGCAATCCGGGACCGGGGACGAATGAGCAGTTCTTC.

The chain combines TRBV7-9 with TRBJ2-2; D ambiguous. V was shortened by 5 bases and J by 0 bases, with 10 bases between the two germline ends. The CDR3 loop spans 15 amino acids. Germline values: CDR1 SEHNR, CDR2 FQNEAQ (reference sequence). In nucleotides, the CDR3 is TGTGCCAGCAGCCCGAAAGCGACGAACACCGGGGAGCTGTTTTTT. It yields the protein CASSPKATNTGELFF.

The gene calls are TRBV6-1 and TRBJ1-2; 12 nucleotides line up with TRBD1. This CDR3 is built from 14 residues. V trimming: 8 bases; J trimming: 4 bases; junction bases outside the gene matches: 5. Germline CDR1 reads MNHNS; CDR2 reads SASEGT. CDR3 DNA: TGTGCCAGCTGCCGGGACAGGGGGCCCTATGGCTACACCTTC. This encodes CASCRDRGPYGYTF.

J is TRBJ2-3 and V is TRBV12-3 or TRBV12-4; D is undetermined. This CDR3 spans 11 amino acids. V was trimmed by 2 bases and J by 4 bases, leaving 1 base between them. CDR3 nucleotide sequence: TGTGCCAGCAGTTTATCAGATACGCAGTATTTT. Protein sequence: CASSLSDTQYF.

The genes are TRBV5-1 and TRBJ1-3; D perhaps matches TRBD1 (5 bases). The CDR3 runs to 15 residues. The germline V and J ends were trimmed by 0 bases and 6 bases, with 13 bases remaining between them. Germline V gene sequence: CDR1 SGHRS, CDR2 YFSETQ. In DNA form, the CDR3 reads TGCGCCAGCAGCTTGGAAACAGGTTTAACAAACACCATATATTTT. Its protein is CASSLETGLTNTIYF.

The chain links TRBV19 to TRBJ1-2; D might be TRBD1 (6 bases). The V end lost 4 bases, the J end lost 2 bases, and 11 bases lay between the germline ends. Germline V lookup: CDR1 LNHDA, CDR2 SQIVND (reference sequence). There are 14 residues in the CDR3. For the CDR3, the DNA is TGTGCCAGTAGTACTCAGGGGCGAAACTATGGCTACACCTTC. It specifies CASSTQGRNYGYTF.

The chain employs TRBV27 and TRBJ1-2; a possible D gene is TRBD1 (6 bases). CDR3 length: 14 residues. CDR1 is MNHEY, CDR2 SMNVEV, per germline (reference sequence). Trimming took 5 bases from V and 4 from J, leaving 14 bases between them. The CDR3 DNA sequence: TGTGCCAGCAGTCCCTATGGGGGGCCCTATGGCTACACCTTC. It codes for CASSPYGGPYGYTF.

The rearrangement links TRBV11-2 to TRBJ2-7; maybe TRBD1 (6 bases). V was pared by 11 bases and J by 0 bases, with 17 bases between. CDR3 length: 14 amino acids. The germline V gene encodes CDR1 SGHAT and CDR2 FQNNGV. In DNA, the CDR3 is TGTGCCTGGAGTCCGGACAGACACTCCTACGAGCAGTACTTC. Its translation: CAWSPDRHSYEQYF.

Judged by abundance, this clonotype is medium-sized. The CDR3 spells CASSLAGGSETQYF. CDR3 sequence (DNA): TGTGCCAGCAGCTTAGCAGGGGGTTCGGAGACCCAGTACTTC. V is TRBV11-1 and J is TRBJ2-5; D is possibly TRBD1 (6 bases). CDR3 length: 14 amino acids. The ends were cut back, 0 bases at V and 5 bases at J, with 10 bases in the middle. CDR1 is SGHAT and CDR2 is FQDESV in the germline V gene (reference sequence).

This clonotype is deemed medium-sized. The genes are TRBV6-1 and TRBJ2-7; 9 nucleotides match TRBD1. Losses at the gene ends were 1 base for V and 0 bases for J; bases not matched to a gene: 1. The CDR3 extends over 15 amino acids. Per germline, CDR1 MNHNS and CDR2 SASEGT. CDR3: CASSEVTGGSYEQYF. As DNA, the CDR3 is TGTGCCAGCAGTGAAGTGACAGGGGGCTCCTACGAGCAGTACTTC.

In nucleotides, the CDR3 is TGTGCCAGCAGTGAAGCGCTGGTCCGAGGAGGCTACACCTTC. Protein: CASSEALVRGGYTF. The rearrangement uses TRBV6-1 and TRBJ1-2; D not certain. CDR1 and CDR2 from the germline V gene are MNHNS and SASEGT. This CDR3 comprises 14 residues. V was trimmed by 0 bases and J by 8 bases, leaving 13 bases between them.